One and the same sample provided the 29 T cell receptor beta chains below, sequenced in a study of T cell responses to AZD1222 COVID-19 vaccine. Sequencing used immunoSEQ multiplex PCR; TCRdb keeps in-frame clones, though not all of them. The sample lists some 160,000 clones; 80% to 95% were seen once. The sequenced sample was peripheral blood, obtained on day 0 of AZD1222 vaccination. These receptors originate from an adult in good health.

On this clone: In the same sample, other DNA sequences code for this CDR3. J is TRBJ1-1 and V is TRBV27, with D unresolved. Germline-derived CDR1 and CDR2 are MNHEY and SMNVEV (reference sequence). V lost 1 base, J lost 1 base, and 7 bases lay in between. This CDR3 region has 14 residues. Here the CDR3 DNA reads TGTGCCAGCAGTTTATTAGGGAAGAACACTGAAGCTTTCTTT. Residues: CASSLLGKNTEAFF.

The CDR3, as DNA: TGTGCCAGCTCGCCGACCACGTATAGGGAGAACACTGAAGCTTTCTTT. Its translation: CASSPTTYRENTEAFF. The chain combines TRBV18 with TRBJ1-1; D remains unclear. Germline V gene lookup returns CDR1 KGHSH and CDR2 LQKENI. The CDR3 covers 16 residues. V lost 6 bases, J lost 1 base, and 18 bases lay in between.

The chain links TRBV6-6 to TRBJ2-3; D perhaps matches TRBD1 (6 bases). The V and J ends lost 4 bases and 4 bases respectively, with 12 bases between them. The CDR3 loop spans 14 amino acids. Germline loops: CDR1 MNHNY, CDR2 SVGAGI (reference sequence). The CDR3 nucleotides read TGTGCCAGCAGTTCGCTCAGGGGCCCAGATACGCAGTATTTT. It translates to CASSSLRGPDTQYF.

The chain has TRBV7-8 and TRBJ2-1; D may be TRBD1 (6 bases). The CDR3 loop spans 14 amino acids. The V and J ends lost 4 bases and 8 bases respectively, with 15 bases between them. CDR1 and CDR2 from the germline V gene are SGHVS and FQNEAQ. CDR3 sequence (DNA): TGTGCCAGCAGCTCGGTATTGGGGGCCCATGAGCAGTTCTTC. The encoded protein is CASSSVLGAHEQFF.

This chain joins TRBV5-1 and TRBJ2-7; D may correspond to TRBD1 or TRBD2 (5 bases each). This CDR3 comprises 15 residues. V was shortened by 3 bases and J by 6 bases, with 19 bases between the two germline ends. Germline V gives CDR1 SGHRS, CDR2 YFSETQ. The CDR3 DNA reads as TGCGCCAGCAGCTCGCGCCCGGGGCGAGACGGCGAGCAGTACTTC. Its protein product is CASSSRPGRDGEQYF. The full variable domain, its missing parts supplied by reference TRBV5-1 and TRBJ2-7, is KAGVTQTPRYLIKTRGQQVTLSCSPISGHRSVSWYQQTPGQGLQFLFEYFSETQRNKGNFPGRFSGRQFSNSRSEMNVSTLELGDSALYLCASSSRPGRDGEQYFGPGTRLTVT.

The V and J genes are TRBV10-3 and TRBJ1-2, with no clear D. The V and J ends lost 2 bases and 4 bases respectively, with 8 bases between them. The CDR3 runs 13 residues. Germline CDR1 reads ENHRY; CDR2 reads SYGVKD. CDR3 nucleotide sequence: TGTGCCATCAGTGAGGGTGAGGGCTATGGCTACACCTTC. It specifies CAISEGEGYGYTF.

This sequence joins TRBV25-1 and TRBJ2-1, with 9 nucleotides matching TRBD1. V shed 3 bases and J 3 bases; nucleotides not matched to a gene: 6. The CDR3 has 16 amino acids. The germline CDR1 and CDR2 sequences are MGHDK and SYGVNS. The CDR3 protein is CASSDWTGANYNEQFF. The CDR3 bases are TGTGCCAGCAGTGACTGGACAGGGGCCAACTACAATGAGCAGTTCTTC.

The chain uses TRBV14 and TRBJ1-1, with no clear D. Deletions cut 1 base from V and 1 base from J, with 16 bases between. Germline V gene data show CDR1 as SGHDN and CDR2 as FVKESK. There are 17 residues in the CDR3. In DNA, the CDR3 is TGTGCCAGCAGCCAAGGTAAGTCCGTGCCCAAGAACACTGAAGCTTTCTTT. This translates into CASSQGKSVPKNTEAFF.

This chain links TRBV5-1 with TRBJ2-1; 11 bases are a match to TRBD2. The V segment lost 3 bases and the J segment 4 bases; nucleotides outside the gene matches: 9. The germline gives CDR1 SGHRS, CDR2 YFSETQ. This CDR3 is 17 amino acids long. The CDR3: CASSWTSGSPYYNEQFF. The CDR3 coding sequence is TGCGCCAGCAGCTGGACTAGCGGGTCCCCTTATTACAATGAGCAGTTCTTC.

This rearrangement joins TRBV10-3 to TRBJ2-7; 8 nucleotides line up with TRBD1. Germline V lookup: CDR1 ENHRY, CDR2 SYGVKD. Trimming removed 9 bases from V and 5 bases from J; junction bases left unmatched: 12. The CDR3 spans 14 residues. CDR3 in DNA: TGTGCCATTAGCGAGGCAGGGGGCTTCGACGAGCAGTACTTC. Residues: CAISEAGGFDEQYF.

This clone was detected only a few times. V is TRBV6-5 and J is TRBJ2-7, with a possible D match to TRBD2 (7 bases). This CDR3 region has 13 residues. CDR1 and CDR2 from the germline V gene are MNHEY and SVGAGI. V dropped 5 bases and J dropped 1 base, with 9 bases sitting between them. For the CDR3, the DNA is TGTGCCAGCAGTAGGGGGGGATCCTACGAGCAGTACTTC. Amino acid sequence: CASSRGGSYEQYF.

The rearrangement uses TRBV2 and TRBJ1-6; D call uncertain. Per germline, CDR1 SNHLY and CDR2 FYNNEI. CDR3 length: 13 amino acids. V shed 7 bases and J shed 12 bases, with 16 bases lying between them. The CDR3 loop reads CASTSGPTQPLHF. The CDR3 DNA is TGTGCCAGCACTTCCGGACCGACTCAACCCCTCCACTTT.

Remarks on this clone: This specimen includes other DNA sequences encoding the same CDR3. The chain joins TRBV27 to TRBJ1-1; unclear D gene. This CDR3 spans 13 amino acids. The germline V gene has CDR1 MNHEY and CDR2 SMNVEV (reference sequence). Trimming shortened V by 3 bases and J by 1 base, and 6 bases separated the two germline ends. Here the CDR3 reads CASSLRENTEAFF. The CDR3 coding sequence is TGTGCCAGCAGTTTGAGGGAGAACACTGAAGCTTTCTTT.

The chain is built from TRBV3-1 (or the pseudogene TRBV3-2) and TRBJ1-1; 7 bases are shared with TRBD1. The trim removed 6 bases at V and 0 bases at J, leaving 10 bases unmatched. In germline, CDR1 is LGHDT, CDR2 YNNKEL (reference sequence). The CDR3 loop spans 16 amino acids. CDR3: CASSFRDSRMNTEAFF. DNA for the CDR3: TGTGCCAGCAGTTTCCGGGACAGTCGAATGAACACTGAAGCTTTCTTT.

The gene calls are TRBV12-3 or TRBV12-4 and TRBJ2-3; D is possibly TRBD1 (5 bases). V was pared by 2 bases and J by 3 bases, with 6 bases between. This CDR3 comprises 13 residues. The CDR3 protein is CASSLRGTDTQYF. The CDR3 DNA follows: TGTGCCAGCAGTTTAAGGGGAACAGATACGCAGTATTTT.

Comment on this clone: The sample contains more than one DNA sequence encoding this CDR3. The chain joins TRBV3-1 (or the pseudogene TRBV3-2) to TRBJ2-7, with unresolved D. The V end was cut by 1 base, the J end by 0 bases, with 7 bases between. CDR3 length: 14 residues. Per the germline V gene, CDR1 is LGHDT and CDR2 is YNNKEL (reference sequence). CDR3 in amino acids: CASSQVAGSYEQYF. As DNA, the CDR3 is TGTGCCAGCAGCCAAGTTGCCGGCTCCTACGAGCAGTACTTC.

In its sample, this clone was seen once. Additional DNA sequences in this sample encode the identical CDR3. CDR3 DNA: TGTGCCTGGAGCAGTGGCAGCTTTTCCTACGAGCAGTACTTC. Amino acids: CAWSSGSFSYEQYF. The V gene is TRBV30, the J gene TRBJ2-7; no clear D. Trimming took 3 bases from V and 1 from J, leaving 13 bases between them. This CDR3 is built from 14 residues. Germline lookup yields CDR1 GTSNPN and CDR2 SVGIG (reference sequence).

CDR3 residues: CASSLHSYEQYF. CDR3 coding DNA: TGTGCCAGCTCACTGCACTCCTACGAGCAGTACTTC. The chain uses TRBV18 and TRBJ2-7; D gene ambiguous. With 4 bases removed from V and 0 bases from J, the gap between germline ends came to 4 bases. The CDR3 totals 12 residues. Germline CDR1 reads KGHSH; CDR2 reads LQKENI.

CDR3 coding DNA: TGTGCCAGTAGTATTGGCGTCATCATGAACACTGAAGCTTTCTTT. It yields the protein CASSIGVIMNTEAFF. The V gene is TRBV19, the J gene TRBJ1-1; the D is unclear. Germline CDR1 reads LNHDA; CDR2 reads SQIVND (reference sequence). The CDR3 is made up of 15 amino acids. V lost 3 bases and J 0 bases, leaving 11 bases between the germline ends. Full variable domain (rest looked up from reference TRBV19 and TRBJ1-1): DGGITQSPKYLFRKEGQNVTLSCEQNLNHDAMYWYRQDPGQGLRLIYYSQIVNDFQKGDIAEGYSVSREKKESFPLTVTSAQKNPTAFYLCASSIGVIMNTEAFFGQGTRLTVV.

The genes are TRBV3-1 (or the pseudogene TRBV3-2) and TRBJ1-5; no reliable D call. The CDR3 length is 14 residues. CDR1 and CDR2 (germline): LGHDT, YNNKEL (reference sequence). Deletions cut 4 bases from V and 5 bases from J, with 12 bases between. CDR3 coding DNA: TGTGCCAGCAGCCTTAAGTTAACGGATCAGCCCCAGCATTTT. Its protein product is CASSLKLTDQPQHF.

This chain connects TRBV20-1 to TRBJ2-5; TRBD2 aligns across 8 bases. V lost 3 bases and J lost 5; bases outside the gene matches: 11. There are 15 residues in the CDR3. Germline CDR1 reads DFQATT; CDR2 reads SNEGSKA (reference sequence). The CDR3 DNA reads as TGCAGTGCTAGTAACCCAAGGGCTAGCGGGGAGACCCAGTACTTC. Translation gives CSASNPRASGETQYF.

The CDR3 sequence: CASSYSGWGNYEQYF. CDR3 DNA: TGTGCCAGCAGTTACTCGGGCTGGGGAAACTACGAGCAGTACTTC. The rearrangement joins TRBV6-5 to TRBJ2-7; D remains ambiguous. The CDR3 is made up of 15 amino acids. The germline gives CDR1 MNHEY, CDR2 SVGAGI. Trimming took off 0 bases at V and 3 bases at J, with 12 bases between the two ends.

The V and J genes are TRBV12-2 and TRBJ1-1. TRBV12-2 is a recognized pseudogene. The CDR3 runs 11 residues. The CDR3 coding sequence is TGTGCAAGTCGCTTAGGGGGTGAAGCTTTCTTT. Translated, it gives CASRLGGEAFF.

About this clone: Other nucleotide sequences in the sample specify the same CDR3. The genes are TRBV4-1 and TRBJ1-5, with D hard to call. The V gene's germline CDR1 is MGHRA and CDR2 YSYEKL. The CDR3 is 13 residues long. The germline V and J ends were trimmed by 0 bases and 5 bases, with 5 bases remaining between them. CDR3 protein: CASSQDGYQPQHF. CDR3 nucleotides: TGCGCCAGCAGCCAAGACGGTTATCAGCCCCAGCATTTT.

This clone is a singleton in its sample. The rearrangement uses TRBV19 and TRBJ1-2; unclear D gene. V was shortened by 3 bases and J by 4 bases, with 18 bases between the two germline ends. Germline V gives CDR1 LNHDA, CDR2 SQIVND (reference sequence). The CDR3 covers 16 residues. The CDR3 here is CASSILNGGGLYGYTF. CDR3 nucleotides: TGTGCCAGTAGTATCCTTAACGGAGGCGGCCTCTATGGCTACACCTTC. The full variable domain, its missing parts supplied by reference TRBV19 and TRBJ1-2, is DGGITQSPKYLFRKEGQNVTLSCEQNLNHDAMYWYRQDPGQGLRLIYYSQIVNDFQKGDIAEGYSVSREKKESFPLTVTSAQKNPTAFYLCASSILNGGGLYGYTFGSGTRLTVV.

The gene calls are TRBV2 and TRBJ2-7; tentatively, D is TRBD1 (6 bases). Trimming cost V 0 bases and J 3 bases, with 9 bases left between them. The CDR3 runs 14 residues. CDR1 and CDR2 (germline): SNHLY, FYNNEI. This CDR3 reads CASSEATGLYEQYF. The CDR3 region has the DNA TGTGCCAGCAGTGAAGCGACAGGTCTCTACGAGCAGTACTTC.

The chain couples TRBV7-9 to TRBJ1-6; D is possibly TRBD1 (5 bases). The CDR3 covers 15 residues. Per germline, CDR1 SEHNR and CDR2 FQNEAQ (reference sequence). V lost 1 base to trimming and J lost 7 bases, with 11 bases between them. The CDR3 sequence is CASSLGQTKNSPLHF. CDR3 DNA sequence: TGTGCCAGCAGCTTAGGACAGACCAAGAATTCACCCCTCCACTTT.

The CDR3 nucleotides read TGTGCCAGCAGTCCACGACTAGCGGGAGACAATGAGCAGTTCTTC. Translation gives CASSPRLAGDNEQFF. This chain uses TRBV27 with TRBJ2-1; 12 positions agree with TRBD2. After removal of 5 bases from V and 5 bases from J, the junction contained 4 bases not matched to a gene. The germline V gene encodes CDR1 MNHEY and CDR2 SMNVEV (reference sequence). The CDR3 is 15 residues long.

CDR3 in amino acids: CASSQGVPISGNTIYF. CDR3 bases: TGTGCCAGCAGCCAAGGAGTACCAATCTCTGGAAACACCATATATTTT. The chain couples TRBV3-1 (or the pseudogene TRBV3-2) to TRBJ1-3; D not certain. Germline values: CDR1 LGHDT, CDR2 YNNKEL (reference sequence). This CDR3 region has 16 residues. Trimming left V 1 base short and J 0 bases short, with 10 bases between.